These 15 T cell receptor beta chains originate from one sample sequenced in a study of shared clonotypes between healthy human individuals. Only in-frame clones appear in the TCRdb table, and some are missing; sequencing was by immunoSEQ multiplex PCR. This table holds about 510,000 clones, almost 97% found once. The specimen was naive CD4+ T cells sorted from blood. Stated subset: CD45RA+ positively selected. These TCRs come from a woman in her twenties or thirties in good health.

This chain uses TRBV21-1 with TRBJ2-1. TRBV21-1 counts as a pseudogene. The CDR3 loop spans 14 amino acids. The CDR3 DNA is TGTGCCAGATACCGGGCCCCTGGATGCAATGAGCAGTTCTTC. As protein: CARYRAPGCNEQFF.

The chain recombines TRBV7-8 with TRBJ2-1; 8 bases align to TRBD2. The CDR3 length is 15 residues. Germline trimming cut 5 bases from V and 0 bases from J; bases unmatched to any gene: 3. The germline CDR1 and CDR2 sequences are SGHVS and FQNEAQ. Here the CDR3 DNA reads TGTGCCAGCAGCGAGACTAGCGTCTCCTACAATGAGCAGTTCTTC. Encoded protein: CASSETSVSYNEQFF.

This clone was observed once. This chain connects TRBV10-2 to TRBJ2-6; the match to TRBD1 covers 8 bases. V lost 4 bases to trimming and J lost 5 bases; unmatched junction nucleotides: 7. The CDR3 extends over 16 amino acids. Per germline, CDR1 WSHSY and CDR2 SAAADI. CDR3 region: CASSGDRGNRANVLTF. In DNA, the CDR3 is TGCGCCAGCAGTGGCGACAGGGGTAATAGGGCCAACGTCCTGACTTTC.

The chain is built from TRBV19 and TRBJ2-3; TRBD2 matches 15 bases. V shed 5 bases, J shed 6 bases, and the junction held 9 bases outside the gene matches. Germline V CDR1 and CDR2: LNHDA, SQIVND (reference sequence). This CDR3 contains 17 residues. CDR3 sequence reads: CASSDRGLAGGWDTQYF. The CDR3 DNA reads as TGTGCCAGTAGTGACCGGGGACTAGCGGGAGGTTGGGATACGCAGTATTTT.

The chain uses TRBV13 and TRBJ2-5; D is ambiguous. Matching the DNA end better, TRBJ2-7 makes the J call doubtful. The CDR3 contains 13 residues. Germline values: CDR1 PRHDT, CDR2 FYEKMQ (reference sequence). The chain's CDR3 is CASSPPGRYEQYF. The CDR3 coding sequence is TGTGCCAGCAGCCCGCCCGGGCGCTACGAGCAGTACTTC.

This clone was seen just once. The J gene is TRBJ2-2, the V gene TRBV19; D may be TRBD2 (5 bases). The CDR3 runs to 16 residues. The ends were cut back, 9 bases at V and 0 bases at J, with 17 bases in the middle. Germline-derived CDR1 and CDR2 are LNHDA and SQIVND (reference sequence). The CDR3 spells CASGVSPAANTGELFF. The CDR3 nucleotides read TGTGCCAGCGGGGTCTCCCCCGCCGCGAACACCGGGGAGCTGTTTTTT.

The chain employs TRBV6-1 and TRBJ1-2; 11 nucleotides agree with TRBD1. Unmatched junction bases numbered 8, after V lost 7 bases and J lost 4 bases. Germline CDR1 and CDR2: MNHNS and SASEGT. The CDR3 is made up of 15 amino acids. In DNA, the CDR3 is TGTGCCAGCAACTCGCCGGGACAGGGGGTCTATGGCTACACCTTC. Protein sequence: CASNSPGQGVYGYTF.

This chain links TRBV28 with TRBJ2-1; weak D call: TRBD2 (6 bases). Germline CDR1 and CDR2: MDHEN and SYDVKM. The CDR3 runs 16 residues. Between the trimmed V and J ends, which lost 4 bases and 0 bases, there was a span of 13 bases. CDR3 amino acids: CASSSLTSSSYNEQFF. CDR3 coding DNA: TGTGCCAGCAGTTCCTTAACTAGCAGCTCCTACAATGAGCAGTTCTTC.

This clone was counted once. The chain couples TRBV11-1 to TRBJ2-3; D unresolved. The germline V gene has CDR1 SGHAT and CDR2 FQDESV (reference sequence). The V gene lost 0 bases and the J gene lost 3 bases, with 4 bases spanning the gap. The CDR3 consists of 13 residues. CDR3 sequence: CASSLAATDTQYF. The CDR3 DNA reads TGTGCCAGCAGCTTAGCGGCGACAGATACGCAGTATTTT.

This clone was observed a few times. The chain joins TRBV5-6 to TRBJ2-7; perhaps TRBD1 as D (6 bases). This CDR3 is 18 amino acids long. The germline gives CDR1 SGHDT, CDR2 YYEEEE. The V gene lost 3 bases and the J gene lost 1 base, with 23 bases spanning the gap. Here the CDR3 DNA reads TGTGCCAGCAGCTACGACAGGCCTGGTTGGACCCATTCCTACGAGCAGTACTTC. As protein: CASSYDRPGWTHSYEQYF.

The J gene is TRBJ2-3, the V gene TRBV28; 8 nucleotides agree with TRBD1. Germline-derived CDR1 and CDR2 are MDHEN and SYDVKM. V shed 7 bases, J shed 4 bases, and the junction held 4 bases outside the gene matches. This CDR3 spans 13 amino acids. The CDR3 DNA is TGTGCCAGCACCCCAGGGGGCTCAGATACGCAGTATTTT. It encodes CASTPGGSDTQYF.

The chain recombines TRBV2 with TRBJ2-1; TRBD1 might be the D (5 bases). V was trimmed by 6 bases and J by 5 bases, leaving 11 bases between them. Germline CDR1 is SNHLY and CDR2 is FYNNEI. This CDR3 has 13 amino acids. CDR3 protein: CASRGVKDNEQFF. The CDR3 DNA reads TGTGCCAGCAGAGGGGTTAAGGACAATGAGCAGTTCTTC. The variable domain in full, completed from reference TRBV2 and TRBJ2-1, reads EPEVTQTPSHQVTQMGQEVILRCVPISNHLYFYWYRQILGQKVEFLVSFYNNEISEKSEIFDDQFSVERPDGSNFTLKIRSTKLEDSAMYFCASRGVKDNEQFFGPGTRLTVL.

The chain joins TRBV28 to TRBJ2-7; D remains unclear. Germline-derived CDR1 and CDR2 are MDHEN and SYDVKM. V was pared by 4 bases and J by 9 bases, with 10 bases between. This CDR3 contains 11 residues. The CDR3 reads CASSSRTGQYF. DNA for the CDR3: TGTGCCAGCAGTTCCCGAACGGGGCAGTACTTC.

The V call is TRBV28, the J call TRBJ1-3; TRBD1 aligns across 7 bases. Germline-derived CDR1 and CDR2 are MDHEN and SYDVKM. The CDR3 covers 15 residues. After removal of 5 bases from V and 4 bases from J, the junction contained 8 bases not matched to a gene. In nucleotides, the CDR3 is TGTGCCAGCAGTCCCACAGGGGCTCCCGGAAACACCATATATTTT. It translates to CASSPTGAPGNTIYF.

The chain uses TRBV9 and TRBJ2-1; D might be TRBD2 (5 bases). CDR1 and CDR2 (germline): SGDLS, YYNGEE. Between the trimmed V and J ends, which lost 0 bases and 9 bases, there was a span of 16 bases. The CDR3 is 15 amino acids. CDR3 sequence: CASSVGGANEGEQFF. For the CDR3, the DNA is TGTGCCAGCAGCGTAGGAGGAGCAAACGAGGGTGAGCAGTTCTTC.